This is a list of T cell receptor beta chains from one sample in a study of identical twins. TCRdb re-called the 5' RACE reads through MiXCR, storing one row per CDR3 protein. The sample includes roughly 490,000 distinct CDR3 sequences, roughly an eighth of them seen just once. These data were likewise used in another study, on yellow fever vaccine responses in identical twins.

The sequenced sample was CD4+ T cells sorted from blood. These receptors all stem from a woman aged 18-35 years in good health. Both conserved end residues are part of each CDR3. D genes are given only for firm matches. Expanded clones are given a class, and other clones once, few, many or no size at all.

CDR3: CASSLMRERQYF
DNA: TGTGCCAGCAGCTTAATGCGGGAGAGGCAGTACTTC
length: 12
D: TRBD2
size: -
J: TRBJ2-7
V: TRBV7-9

CDR3: CSVADRGQPQHF
DNA: TGCAGCGTTGCCGACAGGGGCCAGCCCCAGCATTTT
length: 12
D: TRBD1
size: -
J: TRBJ1-5
V: TRBV29-1

CDR3: CASSLRGWNSPLHF
DNA: TGTGCCAGCAGTTTGAGGGGGTGGAATTCACCCCTCCACTTT
length: 14
D: -
size: few
J: TRBJ1-6
V: TRBV28

CDR3: CASSLSALAGANTEAFF
DNA: TGTGCCAGCAGTTTGTCCGCCTTAGCGGGGGCGAACACTGAAGCTTTCTTT
length: 17
D: -
size: few
J: TRBJ1-1
V: TRBV12-3/TRBV12-4

CDR3: CASRRSGQGRETQYF
DNA: TGTGCCAGCAGGAGATCGGGCCAGGGGCGAGAGACCCAGTACTTC
length: 15
D: -
size: -
J: TRBJ2-5
V: TRBV2

CDR3: CASSPIDRGAEAFF
DNA: TGTGCCAGCTCACCAATAGACAGGGGGGCTGAAGCTTTCTTT
length: 14
D: TRBD1
size: few
J: TRBJ1-1
V: TRBV18

CDR3: CSAPGLADVGGAW
DNA: TGCAGTGCCCCGGGACTAGCAGACGTTGGTGGAGCTTGG
length: 13
D: TRBD2
size: -
J: TRBJ2-7
V: TRBV20-1

CDR3: CATLPLGGGLNEQYF
DNA: TGTGCCACCCTACCCTTGGGAGGGGGCCTCAACGAGCAGTACTTC
length: 15
D: -
size: -
J: TRBJ2-7
V: TRBV15

CDR3: CASSFGEAGAYNEQFF
DNA: TGCGCCAGCAGCTTCGGAGAGGCAGGAGCCTACAATGAGCAGTTCTTC
length: 16
D: -
size: many
J: TRBJ2-1
V: TRBV5-1

CDR3: CASRDPGTDTQYF
DNA: TGCGCCAGCAGGGACCCAGGCACAGATACGCAGTATTTT
length: 13
D: -
size: many
J: TRBJ2-3
V: TRBV10-2

CDR3: CASSYEGFGGNEQFF
DNA: TGTGCCAGCAGTTATGAAGGGTTCGGTGGCAATGAGCAGTTCTTC
length: 15
D: -
size: -
J: TRBJ2-1
V: TRBV27